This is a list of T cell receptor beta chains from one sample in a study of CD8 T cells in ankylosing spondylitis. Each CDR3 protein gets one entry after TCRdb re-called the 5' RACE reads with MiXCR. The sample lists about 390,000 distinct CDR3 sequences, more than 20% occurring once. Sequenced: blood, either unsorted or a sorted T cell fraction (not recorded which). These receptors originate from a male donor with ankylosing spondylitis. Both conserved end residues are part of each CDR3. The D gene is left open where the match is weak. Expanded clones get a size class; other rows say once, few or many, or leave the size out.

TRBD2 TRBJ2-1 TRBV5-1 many TGCGCCAGCAGCTGGTTAGCGGGAGGGCCGTCGGATGAGCAGTTCTTC CASSWLAGGPSDEQFF
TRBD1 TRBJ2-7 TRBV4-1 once TGCGCCAGCAGCCAGGACAGGGAATTCTACGAGCAGTACTTC CASSQDREFYEQYF
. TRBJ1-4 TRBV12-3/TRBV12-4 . TGTGCCAGCAGTTTCAGTGGTTTAGGGGAAAAACTGTTTTTT CASSFSGLGEKLFF
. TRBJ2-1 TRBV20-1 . TGCAGTGCAACGTCCTGGGATGTCAATGTCGATGAGCAGTTCTTC CSATSWDVNVDEQFF
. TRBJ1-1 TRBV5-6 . TGTGCCAGCAGGTCCCTGGACAGTACTGAAGCTTTCTTT CASRSLDSTEAFF
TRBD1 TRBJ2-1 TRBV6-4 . TGTGCCAGCAGTGTATACAGGGGAAGGATGGACAATGAGCAGTTCTTC CASSVYRGRMDNEQFF
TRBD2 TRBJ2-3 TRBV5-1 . TGCGCCAGCAGCCCATGGACTAGCGGGGGCCTCGCCCGCTTTACGCAGTATTTT CASSPWTSGGLARFTQYF
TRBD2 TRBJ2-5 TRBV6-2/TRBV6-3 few TGTGCCAGCAGCTCCGCGGGAGCCAGGCAAGAGACCCAGTACTTC CASSSAGARQETQYF
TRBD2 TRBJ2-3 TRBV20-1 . TGCAGTGCTTTCACTAGCGGGGGGAGCACAGATACGCAGTATTTT CSAFTSGGSTDTQYF
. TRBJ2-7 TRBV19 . TGTGCCAGGCCTGGAGGTGACGAGCAGTACTTC CARPGGDEQYF
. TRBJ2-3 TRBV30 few TGTGCCTGGAGCGAATCCCCAGGACTGGGAGATACGCAGTATTTT CAWSESPGLGDTQYF
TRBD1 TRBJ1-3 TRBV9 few TGTGCCAGCAGCGTATCCAGGGGGGACGGAAACACCATATATTTT CASSVSRGDGNTIYF
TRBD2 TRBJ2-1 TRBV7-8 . TGTGCCAGCAGCACAGCGGGGGGGGAAAGGGTGAATGAGCAGTTCTTC CASSTAGGERVNEQFF
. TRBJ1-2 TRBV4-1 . TGCGCCAGCAGCCCCGAGGGGGGGCTGAGCTATGGCTACACCTTC CASSPEGGLSYGYTF
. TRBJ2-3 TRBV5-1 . TGCGCCAGTAGAACGGGACACGGGACCGCAGATACGCAGTATTTT CASRTGHGTADTQYF
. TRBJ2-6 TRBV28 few TGTGCCGGCCAAGACAGAGGGGGCTCTGGGGCCAACGTCCTGACTTTC CAGQDRGGSGANVLTF
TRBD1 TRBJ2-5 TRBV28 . TGTGCCAGCAGTCCCGACAGGGTTCAAGAGACCCAGTACTTC CASSPDRVQETQYF
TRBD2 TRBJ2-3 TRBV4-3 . TGCGCCAGCAGCCAAGCAGCAAAAGCGGGAGTCACAGATACGCAGTATTTT CASSQAAKAGVTDTQYF
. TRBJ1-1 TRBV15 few TGTGCCACCAGCAGAGATATGGACACTGAAGCTTTCTTT CATSRDMDTEAFF
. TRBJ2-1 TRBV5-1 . TGCGCCAGCAGCTTGTTGGCTATTGGGCCCAATGAGCAGTTCTTC CASSLLAIGPNEQFF
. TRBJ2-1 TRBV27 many TGTGCCAGCAGTTACAGGGAATACAATGAGCAGTTCTTC CASSYREYNEQFF
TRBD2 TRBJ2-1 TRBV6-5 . TGTGCCAGCAGTTACCTAGCGGGAGTGAGCAATGAGCAGTTCTTC CASSYLAGVSNEQFF
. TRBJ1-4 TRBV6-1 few TGTGCCAGCAGTGATCAAGGGGCTAATGAAAAACTGTTTTTT CASSDQGANEKLFF
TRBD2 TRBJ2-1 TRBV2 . TGTGCCAGCATCTCGGGACTAGCGGATAATGAGCAGTTCTTC CASISGLADNEQFF
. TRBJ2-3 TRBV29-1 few TGCAGCGTTGATGAGTTTAACACGCAGTATTTT CSVDEFNTQYF
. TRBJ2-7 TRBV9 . TGTGCCAGCAGCGAGGCTAGTTTGTCCGAGCAGTACTTC CASSEASLSEQYF
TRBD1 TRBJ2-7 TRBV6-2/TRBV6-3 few TGTGCCAGCAGTCGATCCAGGACAGGTAGCTACGAGCAGTACTTC CASSRSRTGSYEQYF
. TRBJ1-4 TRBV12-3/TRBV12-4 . TGTGCCAGCAGACAGCGCCGGGGTTCTAATGAAAAACTGTTTTTT CASRQRRGSNEKLFF
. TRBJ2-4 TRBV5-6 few TGTGCCAGCAGCTTGGGTCCCGGGAGTTGGAACATTCAGTACTTC CASSLGPGSWNIQYF
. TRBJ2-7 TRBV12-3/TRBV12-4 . TGTGCCAGCAGTTTTAACGGAGCCTACGAGCAGTACTTC CASSFNGAYEQYF
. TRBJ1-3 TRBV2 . TGTGCCAGCAGTGAAAATCGACAGGAGGGAAACACCATATATTTT CASSENRQEGNTIYF
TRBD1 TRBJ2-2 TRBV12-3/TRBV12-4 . TGTGCCAGCAGTGCCACGGGACAGGGGGCTGGCGGGGAGCTGTTTTTT CASSATGQGAGGELFF
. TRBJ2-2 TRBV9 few TGTGCCAGCAGCTTCCGAGGGGGCACCGGGGAGCTGTTTTTT CASSFRGGTGELFF
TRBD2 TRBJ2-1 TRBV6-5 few TGTGCCAGCAGTTACTCGCCTAGCGGGTACGACAATGAGCAGTTCTTC CASSYSPSGYDNEQFF
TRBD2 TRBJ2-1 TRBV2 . TGTGCCAGCCGGCTAGCGGGAGAATTTGGTGAGCAGTTCTTC CASRLAGEFGEQFF
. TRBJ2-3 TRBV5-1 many TGCGCCAGCAGCTTGGAGGGTCGGGCCACAGATACGCAGTATTTT CASSLEGRATDTQYF
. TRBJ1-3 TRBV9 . TGTGCCAGCAGCGTAGTTGGGGGTTCTGGAAACACCATATATTTT CASSVVGGSGNTIYF
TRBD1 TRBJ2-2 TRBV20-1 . TGCAGTGCTAGAGATCTGGACAGGGCAAGTACCGGGGAGCTGTTTTTT CSARDLDRASTGELFF
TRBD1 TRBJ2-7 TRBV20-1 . TGCAGTGCTAGGCAACCGGGACAGACCTACGAGCAGTACTTC CSARQPGQTYEQYF
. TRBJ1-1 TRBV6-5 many TGTGCCAGCAGTTACCCCCGGGGAACTGAAGCTTTCTTT CASSYPRGTEAFF
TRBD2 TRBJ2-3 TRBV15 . TGTGCCACCAGCAGAGATTTGACTAGCGGGAGACGAGATACGCAGTATTTT CATSRDLTSGRRDTQYF
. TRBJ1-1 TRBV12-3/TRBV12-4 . TGTGCCAGCACCGCCAGTACAGCGAACACTGAAGCTTTCTTT CASTASTANTEAFF
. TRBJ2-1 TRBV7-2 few TGTGCCAGCTCTAGGTACTCTGAGCAGTTCTTC CASSRYSEQFF
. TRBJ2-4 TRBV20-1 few TGCAGTGCTAGTGAACAGGAGTGGAAAAACATTCAGTACTTC CSASEQEWKNIQYF
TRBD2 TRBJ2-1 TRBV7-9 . TGTGCCAGCTCCTTACCGGGGGGTAATGAGCAGTTCTTC CASSLPGGNEQFF
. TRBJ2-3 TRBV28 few TGTGCCAGCAGTAAGGGGGGAGACACAGATACGCAGTATTTT CASSKGGDTDTQYF
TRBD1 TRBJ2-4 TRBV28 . TGTGCCAGCAGTAATGACAGGGCAGCCAAAAACATTCAGTACTTC CASSNDRAAKNIQYF
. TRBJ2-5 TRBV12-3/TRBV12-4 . TGTGCCAGCAGCCCAGGGATGGGGGAGACCCAGTACTTC CASSPGMGETQYF
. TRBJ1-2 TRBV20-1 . TGCAGTGCACCAGGGTTTCGGGGGTATGGCTACACCTTC CSAPGFRGYGYTF